Listed below are T cell receptor beta chains from one sample, sequenced in a study of identifying expanded T cells in peripheral blood. Sequencing was performed with immunoSEQ multiplex PCR; in TCRdb, only in-frame clones are kept and a portion is missing. The table shows about 89,000 clones, with approximately 84% occurring only once. The sequencing input was blood. These receptors came from a person aged 18 to 75 in good health. Each CDR3 is given with its conserved first and last residue.

>16|TRBV30
CAWSSFYSTSGNTIYF
>14|TRBV28
CASSPGPFQETQYF
>11|TRBV6-1
CASSEVSSYTF
>13|TRBV27
CASSLSEGQPQHF
>14|TRBV14
CASSQESRRTEAFF
>14|TRBV11-1
CASTRRGENYGYTF
>15|TRBV7-3
CASSLTGDGNQPQHF
>14|TRBV6-1
CASSTGGGGNGYTF
>13|TRBV2
CASSSDRDAEAFF
>15|TRBV6-5
CASSYGGAGGYGYTF
>14|TRBV4-3
CASRRDTDSYEQYF
>17|TRBV4-3
CASSQETDSITNEKLFF